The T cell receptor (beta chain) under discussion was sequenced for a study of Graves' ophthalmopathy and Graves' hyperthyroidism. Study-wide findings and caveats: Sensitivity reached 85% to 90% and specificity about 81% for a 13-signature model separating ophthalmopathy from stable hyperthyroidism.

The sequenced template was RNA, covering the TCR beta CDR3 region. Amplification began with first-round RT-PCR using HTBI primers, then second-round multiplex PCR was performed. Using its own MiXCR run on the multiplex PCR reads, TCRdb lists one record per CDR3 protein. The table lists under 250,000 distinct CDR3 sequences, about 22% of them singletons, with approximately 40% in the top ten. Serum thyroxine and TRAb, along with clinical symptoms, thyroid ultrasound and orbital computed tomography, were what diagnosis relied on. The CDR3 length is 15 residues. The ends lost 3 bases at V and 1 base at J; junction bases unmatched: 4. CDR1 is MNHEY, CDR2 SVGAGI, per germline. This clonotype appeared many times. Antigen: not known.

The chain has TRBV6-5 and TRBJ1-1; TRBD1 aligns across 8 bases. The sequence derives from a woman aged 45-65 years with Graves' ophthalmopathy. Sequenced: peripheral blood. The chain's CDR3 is CASSYKGQGNTEAFF. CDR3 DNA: TGTGCCAGCAGTTATAAAGGACAGGGGAACACTGAAGCTTTCTTT.